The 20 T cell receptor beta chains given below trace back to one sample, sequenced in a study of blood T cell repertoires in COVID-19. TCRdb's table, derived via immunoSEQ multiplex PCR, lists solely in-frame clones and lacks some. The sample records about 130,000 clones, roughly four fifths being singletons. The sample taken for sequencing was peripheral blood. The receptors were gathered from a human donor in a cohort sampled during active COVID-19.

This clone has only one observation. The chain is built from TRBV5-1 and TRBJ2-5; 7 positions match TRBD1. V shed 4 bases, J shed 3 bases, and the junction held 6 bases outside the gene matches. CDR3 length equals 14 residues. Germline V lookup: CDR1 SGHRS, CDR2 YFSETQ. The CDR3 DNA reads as TGCGCCAGCAGCCATTCCGGGACAGAAGAGACCCAGTACTTC. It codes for CASSHSGTEETQYF.

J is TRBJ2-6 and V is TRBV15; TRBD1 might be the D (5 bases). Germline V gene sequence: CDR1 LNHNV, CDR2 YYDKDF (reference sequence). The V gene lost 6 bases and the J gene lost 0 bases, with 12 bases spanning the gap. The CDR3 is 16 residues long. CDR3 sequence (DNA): TGTGCCACCAGAAAGGGAAGGGGCTCTGGGGCCAACGTCCTGACTTTC. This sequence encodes CATRKGRGSGANVLTF.

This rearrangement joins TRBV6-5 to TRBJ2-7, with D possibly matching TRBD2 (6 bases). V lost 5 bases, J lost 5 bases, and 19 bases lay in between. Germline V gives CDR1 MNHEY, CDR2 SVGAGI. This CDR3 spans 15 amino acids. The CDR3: CASSKNRDSPHEQYF. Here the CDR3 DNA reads TGTGCCAGCAGTAAGAACCGGGACTCTCCCCACGAGCAGTACTTC.

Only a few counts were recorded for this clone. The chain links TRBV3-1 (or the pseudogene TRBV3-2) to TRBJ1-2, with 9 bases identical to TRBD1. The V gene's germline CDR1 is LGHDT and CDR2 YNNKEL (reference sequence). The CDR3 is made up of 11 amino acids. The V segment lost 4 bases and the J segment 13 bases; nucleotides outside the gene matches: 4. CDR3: CASSRGQGSTF. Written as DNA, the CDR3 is TGTGCCAGCAGCCGGGGACAGGGTTCCACCTTC.

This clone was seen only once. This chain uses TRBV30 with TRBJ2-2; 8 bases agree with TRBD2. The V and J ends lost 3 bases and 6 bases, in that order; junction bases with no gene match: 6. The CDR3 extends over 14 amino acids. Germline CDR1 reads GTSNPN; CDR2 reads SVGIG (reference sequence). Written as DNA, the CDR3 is TGTGCCTGGAGCGTCGGGGGGGTCGCCGGGGAGCTGTTTTTT. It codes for CAWSVGGVAGELFF.

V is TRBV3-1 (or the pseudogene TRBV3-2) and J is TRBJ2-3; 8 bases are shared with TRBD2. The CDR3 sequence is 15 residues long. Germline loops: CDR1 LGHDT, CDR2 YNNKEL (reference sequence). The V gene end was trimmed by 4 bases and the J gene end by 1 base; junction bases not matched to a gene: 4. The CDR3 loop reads CASSPVRGGTDTQYF. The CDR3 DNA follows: TGTGCCAGCAGCCCCGTGCGGGGGGGCACAGATACGCAGTATTTT.

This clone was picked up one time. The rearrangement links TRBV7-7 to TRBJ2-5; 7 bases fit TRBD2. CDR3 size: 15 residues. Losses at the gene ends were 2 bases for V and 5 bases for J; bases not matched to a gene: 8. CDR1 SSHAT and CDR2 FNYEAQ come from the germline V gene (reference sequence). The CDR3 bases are TGTGCCAGCAGCTTAACTAGCGCCGCGGGGGAGACCCAGTACTTC. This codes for CASSLTSAAGETQYF.

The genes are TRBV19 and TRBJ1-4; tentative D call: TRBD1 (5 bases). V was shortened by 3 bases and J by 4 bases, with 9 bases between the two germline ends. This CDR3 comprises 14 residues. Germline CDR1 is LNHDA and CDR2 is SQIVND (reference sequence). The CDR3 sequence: CASSIDRVNEKLFF. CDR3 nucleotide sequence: TGTGCCAGTAGTATCGACAGAGTTAATGAAAAACTGTTTTTT.

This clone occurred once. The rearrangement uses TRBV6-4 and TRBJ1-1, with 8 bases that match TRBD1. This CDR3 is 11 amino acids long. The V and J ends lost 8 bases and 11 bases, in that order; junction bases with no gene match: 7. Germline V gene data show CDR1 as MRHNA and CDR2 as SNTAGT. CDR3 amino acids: CASVDRDCAFF. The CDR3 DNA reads TGTGCCAGCGTGGACAGGGACTGCGCTTTCTTT.

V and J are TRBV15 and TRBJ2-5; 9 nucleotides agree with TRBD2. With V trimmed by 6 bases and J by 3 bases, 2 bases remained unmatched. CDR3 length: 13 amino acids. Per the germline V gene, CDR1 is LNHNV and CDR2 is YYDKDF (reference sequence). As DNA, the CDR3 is TGTGCCACCAGTCTAGCGGGGAAAGAGACCCAGTACTTC. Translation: CATSLAGKETQYF.

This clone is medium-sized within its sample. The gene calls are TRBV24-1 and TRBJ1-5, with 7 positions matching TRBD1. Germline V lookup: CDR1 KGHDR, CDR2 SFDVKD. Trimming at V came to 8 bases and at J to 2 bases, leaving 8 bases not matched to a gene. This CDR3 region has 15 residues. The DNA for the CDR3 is TGTGCCACCAAACAAGGGGGCGCGCGCAATCAGCCCCAGCATTTT. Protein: CATKQGGARNQPQHF.

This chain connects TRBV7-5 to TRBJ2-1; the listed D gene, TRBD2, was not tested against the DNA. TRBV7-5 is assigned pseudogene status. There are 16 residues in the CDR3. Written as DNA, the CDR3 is TGTGTCAGAAGCTTTTATACTTTTTCCCCCTACAATGAGCAGTTCTTC. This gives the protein CVRSFYTFSPYNEQFF.

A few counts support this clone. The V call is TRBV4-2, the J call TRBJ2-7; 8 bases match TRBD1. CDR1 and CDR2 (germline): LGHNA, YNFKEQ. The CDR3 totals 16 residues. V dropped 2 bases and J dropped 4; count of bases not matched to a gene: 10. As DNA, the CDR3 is TGTGCCAGCAGCCAATCACTCAGGGGGCGCGTTTACGAGCAGTACTTC. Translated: CASSQSLRGRVYEQYF.

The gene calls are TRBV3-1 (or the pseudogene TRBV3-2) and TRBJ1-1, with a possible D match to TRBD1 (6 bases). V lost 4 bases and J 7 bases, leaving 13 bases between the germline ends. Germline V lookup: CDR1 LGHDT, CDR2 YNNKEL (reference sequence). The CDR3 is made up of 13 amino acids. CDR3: CASSLKGGGEAFF. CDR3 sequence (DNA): TGTGCCAGCAGCCTAAAGGGGGGGGGTGAAGCTTTCTTT.

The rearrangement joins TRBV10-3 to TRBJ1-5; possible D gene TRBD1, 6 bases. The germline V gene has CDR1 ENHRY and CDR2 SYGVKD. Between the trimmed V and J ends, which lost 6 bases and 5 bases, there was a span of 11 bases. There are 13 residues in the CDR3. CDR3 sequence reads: CAISQGWDQPQHF. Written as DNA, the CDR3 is TGTGCCATCAGCCAGGGGTGGGATCAGCCCCAGCATTTT.

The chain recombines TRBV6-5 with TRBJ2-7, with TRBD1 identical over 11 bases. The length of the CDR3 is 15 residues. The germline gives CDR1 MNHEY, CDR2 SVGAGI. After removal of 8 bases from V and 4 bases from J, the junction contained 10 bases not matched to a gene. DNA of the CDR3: TGTGCCAGCGCCTCTGGACAGGGGGCGCGGTACGAGCAGTACTTC. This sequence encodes CASASGQGARYEQYF.

The CDR3: CASRGQGPPYEQYF. CDR3 sequence (DNA): TGTGCCAGCAGGGGACAGGGGCCGCCCTACGAGCAGTACTTC. The chain combines TRBV6-5 with TRBJ2-7; TRBD1 matches 10 bases. This CDR3 comprises 14 residues. The J segment lost 2 bases and the V segment lost 6 bases, leaving 4 bases of the junction unmatched. The germline CDR1 and CDR2 sequences are MNHEY and SVGAGI.

The CDR3 DNA reads as TGTGCCAGCAGGTCACAGGGGATCGATAATTCACCCCTCCACTTT. Amino acids: CASRSQGIDNSPLHF. The V call is TRBV6-5, the J call TRBJ1-6, with 7 bases lining up with TRBD1. The V and J ends lost 6 bases and 5 bases, in that order; junction bases with no gene match: 7. The CDR3 has 15 amino acids. From germline, CDR1 is MNHEY and CDR2 SVGAGI.

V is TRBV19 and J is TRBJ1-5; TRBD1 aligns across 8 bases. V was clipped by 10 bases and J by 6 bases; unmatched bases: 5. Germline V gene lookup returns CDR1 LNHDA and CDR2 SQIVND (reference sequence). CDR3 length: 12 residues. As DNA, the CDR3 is TGTGCCACCAGACAGGGGAGTCAGCCCCAGCATTTT. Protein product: CATRQGSQPQHF.

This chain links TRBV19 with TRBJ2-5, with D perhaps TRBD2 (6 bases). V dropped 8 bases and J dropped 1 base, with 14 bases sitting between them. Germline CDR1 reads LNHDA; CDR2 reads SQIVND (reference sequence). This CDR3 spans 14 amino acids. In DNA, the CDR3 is TGTGCCAGTCGGGCCGGGGGAAGCCAAGAGACCCAGTACTTC. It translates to CASRAGGSQETQYF.